These 21 T cell receptor beta chains came from one sample sequenced in a study of blood T cell repertoires in COVID-19 (TCRdb year 2020). Library preparation used the immunoSEQ multiplex PCR assay. The immuneACCESS repertoire file appears here via TCRdb, limited to in-frame rearrangements. These files lack a portion of the clones; in checked studies, under half of the deficit traces to unresolved V genes, and the cause of the others is not known. The sample profile shows 250,000 to 400,000 clones; more than 75% of them were found once. Clones ranked in the top ten supply 5.3% of the sample. The material sequenced was PBMCs or T cells enriched from blood (not recorded which). Source of these receptors: a woman under 40 who had recovered from COVID-19.

This sequence joins TRBV7-9 and TRBJ1-2; D possibly corresponds to TRBD1 (5 bases). The CDR3 extends over 14 amino acids. Germline CDR1 SEHNR, CDR2 FQNEAQ (reference sequence). The V end was cut by 5 bases, the J end by 2 bases, with 12 bases between. Here the CDR3 DNA reads TGTGCCAGCAGCCCGATGACAGAGAACTATGGCTACACCTTC. Protein: CASSPMTENYGYTF. Complete variable domain (other parts from reference TRBV7-9 and TRBJ1-2): DTGVSQNPRHKITKRGQNVTFRCDPISEHNRLYWYRQTLGQGPEFLTYFQNEAQLEKSRLLSDRFSAERPKGSFSTLEIQRTEQGDSAMYLCASSPMTENYGYTFGSGTRLTVV.

This sequence joins TRBV4-1 and TRBJ1-3, with TRBD1 identical over 8 bases. From germline, CDR1 is MGHRA and CDR2 YSYEKL. V lost 0 bases, J lost 7 bases, and 5 bases stayed unmatched. The CDR3 covers 15 residues. The CDR3 region is CASSQEAGGGNTIYF. The CDR3 bases are TGCGCCAGCAGCCAAGAGGCAGGGGGCGGTAACACCATATATTTT.

This clone was recorded once. The rearrangement joins TRBV5-4 to TRBJ2-7; 7 nucleotides agree with TRBD2. Germline assignment: CDR1 SGHNT and CDR2 YYREEE (reference sequence). Trimming cost V 4 bases and J 5 bases; bases outside gene matches: 9. This CDR3 is built from 14 residues. The CDR3 DNA reads TGTGCCAGCAGCAAGGGACTAAAGCCCAACGAGCAGTACTTC. This encodes CASSKGLKPNEQYF.

The chain joins TRBV6-1 to TRBJ1-3; unclear D gene. This CDR3 is 17 amino acids long. Germline values: CDR1 MNHNS, CDR2 SASEGT. The germline V and J ends were trimmed by 1 base and 0 bases, with 13 bases remaining between them. The CDR3 DNA sequence: TGTGCCAGCAGTGAAGGGGCTCTCCTCTTCTCTGGAAACACCATATATTTT. Residues: CASSEGALLFSGNTIYF.

The chain combines TRBV2 with TRBJ2-3; D unresolved. V was pared by 3 bases and J by 2 bases, with 15 bases between. The CDR3 extends over 16 amino acids. The germline V gene encodes CDR1 SNHLY and CDR2 FYNNEI. CDR3 protein: CASSDPGSYYTDTQYF. The CDR3 coding sequence is TGTGCCAGCAGTGATCCCGGCAGTTACTACACAGATACGCAGTATTTT.

The V gene is TRBV27, the J gene TRBJ1-6; perhaps TRBD1 as D (5 bases). The germline V gene has CDR1 MNHEY and CDR2 SMNVEV (reference sequence). V lost 0 bases to trimming and J lost 5 bases, with 14 bases between them. The CDR3 sequence is 17 residues long. The CDR3 bases are TGTGCCAGCAGTTTATCGACCTCGGGACTTAATAATTCACCCCTCCACTTT. This encodes CASSLSTSGLNNSPLHF.

The rearrangement links TRBV6-5 to TRBJ1-2; D ambiguous. The germline V gene has CDR1 MNHEY and CDR2 SVGAGI. The V end lost 8 bases, the J end lost 4 bases, and 8 bases lay between the germline ends. The CDR3 runs to 11 residues. The CDR3 is CASSTGYGYTF. The CDR3 DNA reads as TGTGCCAGCTCCACGGGCTATGGCTACACCTTC.

The J gene is TRBJ1-3, the V gene TRBV2, with a tentative D call TRBD1 (5 bases). V lost 4 bases to trimming and J lost 0 bases, with 7 bases between them. Germline V gene data show CDR1 as SNHLY and CDR2 as FYNNEI. The CDR3 extends over 14 amino acids. The CDR3 region is CASSVDSSGNTIYF. The CDR3 nucleotides read TGTGCCAGCAGTGTTGACAGCTCTGGAAACACCATATATTTT.

V usage is TRBV2 and J usage is TRBJ1-2, with 7 bases matching TRBD1. The ends lost 5 bases at V and 0 bases at J; junction bases unmatched: 6. CDR3 length: 15 residues. CDR1 is SNHLY, CDR2 FYNNEI, per germline. CDR3 DNA sequence: TGTGCCAGCAGTCAGACAGGGAACCCTAACTATGGCTACACCTTC. Encoded protein: CASSQTGNPNYGYTF.

This clone turned up a few times. The chain uses TRBV5-4 and TRBJ1-2; D is uncertain. V was cut by 4 bases and J by 2 bases, with 12 bases left in between. The CDR3 totals 14 residues. Germline V CDR1 and CDR2: SGHNT, YYREEE (reference sequence). The CDR3 loop reads CASSQPGLNYGYTF. The CDR3 nucleotides read TGTGCCAGCAGCCAGCCGGGGTTGAACTATGGCTACACCTTC. Based on the CDR3 plus reference TRBV5-4 and TRBJ1-2, the full variable domain is ETGVTQSPTHLIKTRGQQVTLRCSSQSGHNTVSWYQQALGQGPQFIFQYYREEENGRGNFPPRFSGLQFPNYSSELNVNALELDDSALYLCASSQPGLNYGYTFGSGTRLTVV.

This clone has a handful of counts. The chain employs TRBV30 and TRBJ2-1, with 7 bases aligning to TRBD2. Trimming took 0 bases from V and 13 from J; bases not matched to a gene: 12. Germline CDR1 reads GTSNPN; CDR2 reads SVGIG (reference sequence). The CDR3 extends over 14 amino acids. The CDR3 nucleotides are TGTGCCTGGAGTGTACGAGGAGGCCAGCGGGGTCAGTTCTTC. Amino acid sequence: CAWSVRGGQRGQFF.

The gene calls are TRBV19 and TRBJ2-5, with D possibly matching TRBD2 (6 bases). Between the trimmed V and J ends, which lost 1 base and 4 bases, there was a span of 10 bases. In germline, CDR1 is LNHDA, CDR2 SQIVND (reference sequence). The CDR3 has 14 amino acids. CDR3 amino acids: CASSIAGRRETQYF. In nucleotides, the CDR3 is TGTGCCAGTAGTATAGCGGGGAGGCGAGAGACCCAGTACTTC.

V usage is TRBV3-1 (or the pseudogene TRBV3-2) and J usage is TRBJ1-4; D gene uncertain. CDR3 length equals 11 residues. Per germline, CDR1 LGHDT and CDR2 YNNKEL (reference sequence). Trimming stripped 4 bases from V and 8 bases from J, with 5 bases between. The CDR3 nucleotides are TGTGCCAGCAGCCTTCGGGAAAAACTGTTTTTT. Protein product: CASSLREKLFF.

The CDR3 bases are TGTGCCAGCAGTTTCGGAACAGCACCCTCCTACGAGCAGTACTTC. This codes for CASSFGTAPSYEQYF. This rearrangement joins TRBV27 to TRBJ2-7; D not certain. Germline V gene data show CDR1 as MNHEY and CDR2 as SMNVEV (reference sequence). V lost 3 bases to trimming and J lost 0 bases, with 12 bases between them. The length of the CDR3 is 15 residues.

The rearrangement joins TRBV18 to TRBJ2-7; 8 positions match TRBD1. Per the germline V gene, CDR1 is KGHSH and CDR2 is LQKENI. This CDR3 contains 15 residues. Trimming cost V 5 bases and J 3 bases; bases outside gene matches: 9. The CDR3 here is CASSMRQGSNYEQYF. The CDR3 region has the DNA TGTGCCAGCTCAATGCGACAGGGGAGTAACTACGAGCAGTACTTC.

The chain carries TRBV28 and TRBJ2-3, with D possibly being TRBD1 (6 bases). V lost 3 bases and J lost 5, with 9 bases in between. Germline CDR1 is MDHEN and CDR2 is SYDVKM. CDR3 size: 13 residues. The CDR3 loop is CASSFQGIDTQYF. In DNA, the CDR3 is TGTGCCAGCAGTTTCCAGGGGATAGATACGCAGTATTTT.

The chain combines TRBV2 with TRBJ2-2; weak D call: TRBD1 (5 bases). V was cut by 4 bases and J by 5 bases, with 8 bases left in between. The CDR3 runs 13 residues. Germline V gene data show CDR1 as SNHLY and CDR2 as FYNNEI. As DNA, the CDR3 is TGTGCCAGCAGTGCACAGGAAACCGGGGAGCTGTTTTTT. This sequence encodes CASSAQETGELFF.

This chain connects TRBV7-3 to TRBJ1-1; unclear D gene. The CDR3 runs 15 residues. V lost 0 bases and J 0 bases, leaving 8 bases between the germline ends. Germline CDR1 SGHTA, CDR2 FQGTGA. CDR3 nucleotide sequence: TGTGCCAGCAGCTTAACAGGTGACATGAACACTGAAGCTTTCTTT. The encoded protein is CASSLTGDMNTEAFF. The full variable domain, with the rest looked up from reference TRBV7-3 and TRBJ1-1, is GAGVSQTPSNKVTEKGKYVELRCDPISGHTALYWYRQSLGQGPEFLIYFQGTGAADDSGLPNDRFFAVRPEGSVSTLKIQRTERGDSAVYLCASSLTGDMNTEAFFGQGTRLTVV.

V gene TRBV19 combines with J gene TRBJ1-1, with D possibly matching TRBD1 (6 bases). V lost 5 bases to trimming and J lost 4 bases, with 17 bases between them. The CDR3 totals 15 residues. Per germline, CDR1 LNHDA and CDR2 SQIVND (reference sequence). CDR3 sequence reads: CASSFRDTLTTEAFF. For the CDR3, the DNA is TGTGCCAGTAGTTTTCGGGACACATTGACCACTGAAGCTTTCTTT.

This clone was detected only once. CDR3 DNA sequence: TGTGCCAGCAGCTCCGCCGGGACAGGGTACTACGAGCAGTACTTC. This codes for CASSSAGTGYYEQYF. The gene calls are TRBV5-5 and TRBJ2-7, with 9 bases that match TRBD1. V gave up 3 bases and J gave up 3 bases; unmatched junction bases: 7. This CDR3 comprises 15 residues. From germline, CDR1 is SGHKS and CDR2 YYEKEE (reference sequence). The whole variable domain, remainder taken from reference TRBV5-5 and TRBJ2-7, is DAGVTQSPTHLIKTRGQQVTLRCSPISGHKSVSWYQQVLGQGPQFIFQYYEKEERGRGNFPDRFSARQFPNYSSELNVNALLLGDSALYLCASSSAGTGYYEQYFGPGTRLTVT.

The CDR3 here is CAWRISGGETQYF. The CDR3 DNA follows: TGTGCCTGGAGAATTAGCGGGGGGGAGACCCAGTACTTC. The genes are TRBV30 and TRBJ2-5; 10 nucleotides match TRBD2. The CDR3 sequence is 13 residues long. J lost 5 bases, V lost 3 bases, and 3 bases had no gene match. CDR1 and CDR2 (germline): GTSNPN, SVGIG (reference sequence). Looking up the rest from reference TRBV30 and TRBJ2-5 gives the full variable domain: SQTIHQWPATLVQPVGSPLSLECTVEGTSNPNLYWYRQAAGRGLQLLFYSVGIGQISSEVPQNLSASRPQDRQFILSSKKLLLSDSGFYLCAWRISGGETQYFGPGTRLLVL.